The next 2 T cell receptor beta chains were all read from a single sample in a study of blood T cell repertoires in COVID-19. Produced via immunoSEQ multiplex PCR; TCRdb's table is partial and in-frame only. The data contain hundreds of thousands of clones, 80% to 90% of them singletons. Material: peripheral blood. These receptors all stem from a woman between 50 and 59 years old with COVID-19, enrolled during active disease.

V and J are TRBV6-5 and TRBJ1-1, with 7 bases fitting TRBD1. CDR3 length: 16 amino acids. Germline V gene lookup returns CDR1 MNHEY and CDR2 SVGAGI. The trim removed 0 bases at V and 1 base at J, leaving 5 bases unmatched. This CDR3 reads CASSYSGQPKNTEAFF. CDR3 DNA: TGTGCCAGCAGTTACTCGGGACAGCCAAAGAACACTGAAGCTTTCTTT.

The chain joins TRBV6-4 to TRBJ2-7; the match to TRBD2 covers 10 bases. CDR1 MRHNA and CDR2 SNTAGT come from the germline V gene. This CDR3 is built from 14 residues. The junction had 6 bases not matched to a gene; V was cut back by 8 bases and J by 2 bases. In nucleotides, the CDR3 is TGTGCCAGCTCAAGACTAGCGGGCCCCTACGAGCAGTACTTC. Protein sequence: CASSRLAGPYEQYF.